The entry below describes one T cell receptor (beta chain). Per the germline V gene, CDR1 is MNHEY and CDR2 is SMNVEV (reference sequence). V shed 2 bases and J 4 bases; nucleotides not matched to a gene: 8. The CDR3 is 16 residues long. This entry is derived from a study of shared clonotypes between healthy human individuals. Terminally differentiated effector memory CD45RA+ cells were left out of the naive CD8 fraction, which was CD45RO-negative and positively selected for CCR7. Here immunoSEQ multiplex PCR was the method, and the copy in TCRdb shows in-frame clones only, minus some. This sample yields approximately 600,000 clones, of which approximately 95% are seen a single time; approximately 0.11% belongs to the top ten.

The rearrangement joins TRBV27 to TRBJ2-3, with 8 bases aligning to TRBD1. The clonotype comes from a woman aged 25 to 45 in good health. Sequencing used naive CD8+ T cells sorted from blood. The CDR3 coding sequence is TGTGCCAGCAGTTTAGACAGGGGTGGCGTGGCAGATACGCAGTATTTT. Protein product: CASSLDRGGVADTQYF.